The rows below give T cell receptor beta chains drawn from one sample of a study of T cell responses to AZD1222 COVID-19 vaccine. Produced via immunoSEQ multiplex PCR; TCRdb's table is partial and in-frame only. The table shows about 94,000 clones, with 90% occurring only once. The input for sequencing was peripheral blood, taken on day 0 of AZD1222 vaccination. These TCRs come from an adult in good health. CDR3s include the opening cysteine and the closing phenylalanine or tryptophan. D genes are given only for firm matches. The size entry is marked missing in some rows and otherwise reads once, few, many or a size class.

>TRBV19|TRBD1|TRBJ1-2|once
TGTGCCAGTAGTATCGACAGGGAGGACCCAAACTATGGCTACACCTTC
CASSIDREDPNYGYTF
>TRBV7-2|NA|TRBJ1-5|NA
TGTGCCAGCAGCTTAGACTCGGGGGGACAGCCCCAGCATTTT
CASSLDSGGQPQHF
>TRBV9|TRBD1|TRBJ1-4|NA
TGTGCCAGCAGCGTAGGCGGGACAGCGGGTGAAAAACTGTTTTTT
CASSVGGTAGEKLFF
>TRBV15|TRBD1|TRBJ2-1|NA
TGTGCCACCAGCCTTCGGACAGGGCGCGAGCAGTTCTTC
CATSLRTGREQFF
>TRBV7-2|NA|TRBJ2-5|NA
TGTGCCAGCACCCGACTAGGGAAAGAGACCCAGTACTTC
CASTRLGKETQYF
>TRBV5-1|NA|TRBJ1-1|NA
TGCGCCAGCAGCGCCTGGGGGGGTGACACTGAAGCTTTCTTT
CASSAWGGDTEAFF
>TRBV2|NA|TRBJ2-1|NA
TGTGCCAGCAGTACAAGACAGCCCGGGGCTGATGAGCAGTTCTTC
CASSTRQPGADEQFF
>TRBV3-1/TRBV3-2|NA|TRBJ2-7|NA
TGTGCCAGCAGCCCTATGGGGGGAGGGGGCTACGAGCAGTACTTC
CASSPMGGGGYEQYF
>TRBV7-2|NA|TRBJ2-7|NA
TGTGCCAGCAGCGATGGACCCGGGCCCTCCTACGAGCAGTACTTC
CASSDGPGPSYEQYF
>TRBV9|NA|TRBJ2-7|NA
TGTGCCAGCAGCGTAGGTGGGGGAGACACCTACGAGCAGTACTTC
CASSVGGGDTYEQYF
>TRBV5-1|TRBD2|TRBJ2-5|once
TGCGCCAGCAACCCCGGGCGGGGGGGCGTAGAGACCCAGTACTTC
CASNPGRGGVETQYF
>TRBV5-1|TRBD1|TRBJ1-2|NA
TGCGCCAGCAGCCCAAGGGACAGAGGGTATGGCTACACCTTC
CASSPRDRGYGYTF
>TRBV6-5|NA|TRBJ2-7|NA
TGTGCCAGCAGTTTAACTGATAGCTACGAGCAGTACTTC
CASSLTDSYEQYF
>TRBV6-1|NA|TRBJ1-1|NA
TGTGCCAGCAGTGACATGTTCTGGGGGGCCACTGAAGCTTTCTTT
CASSDMFWGATEAFF
>TRBV6-5|NA|TRBJ1-4|once
TGTGCCAGCAGTTACTCGGGGTCCCATAATGAAAAACTGTTTTTT
CASSYSGSHNEKLFF
>TRBV27|NA|TRBJ1-6|NA
TGTGCCAGCAGTACACGGACAGTATATAATTCACCCCTCCACTTT
CASSTRTVYNSPLHF
>TRBV7-2|NA|TRBJ2-7|NA
TGTGCCAGCAGCCCTACCGGACCGAGGGGCTCCGCCTACGAGCAGTACTTC
CASSPTGPRGSAYEQYF
>TRBV7-2|TRBD1|TRBJ1-6|NA
TGTGCCAGCAGCTTAGAATGGGGACAGGGGCGCAATCCCCTCCACTTT
CASSLEWGQGRNPLHF
>TRBV7-9|TRBD1|TRBJ1-1|once
TGTGCCAGCAGCTCACAGGGGGGAGAGACTGAAGCTTTCTTT
CASSSQGGETEAFF
>TRBV6-5|TRBD1|TRBJ1-5|NA
TGTGCCTGTGGAACAGGGGGAAATCAGCCCCAGCATTTT
CACGTGGNQPQHF
>TRBV12-3/TRBV12-4|NA|TRBJ1-6|NA
TGTGCCAGCAGTTCGGGGGTTTCACCCCTCCACTTT
CASSSGVSPLHF
>TRBV15|TRBD1|TRBJ1-2|NA
TGTGCCACCAGCGACCGGGACAGGGGTAGACCTAACTATGGCTACACCTTC
CATSDRDRGRPNYGYTF
>TRBV18|NA|TRBJ1-3|NA
TGTGCCAGCTCGTCCGGGACTGAGGGAAACACCATATATTTT
CASSSGTEGNTIYF
>TRBV7-3|TRBD2|TRBJ2-2|NA
TGTGCCAGCAGCCGGACTAGCGGGGGAGGGGAGCTGTTTTTT
CASSRTSGGGELFF
>TRBV7-3|TRBD2|TRBJ2-3|NA
TGTGCCAGCAGCCAAGGGACTATCACAGATACGCAGTATTTT
CASSQGTITDTQYF
>TRBV12-2|NA|TRBJ1-6|NA
TGTGCAAGTCGCTCCCACAGGGGAACTAATTCACCCCTCCACTTT
CASRSHRGTNSPLHF
>TRBV10-3|NA|TRBJ2-4|NA
TGTGCCATCAGTGATCGAGACAGGGAGGGGGGGAACATTCAGTACTTC
CAISDRDREGGNIQYF
>TRBV18|TRBD1|TRBJ2-2|once
TGTGCCAGCTCTTACGACAGGGCAAGCCTAAACACCGGGGAGCTGTTTTTT
CASSYDRASLNTGELFF
>TRBV7-3|NA|TRBJ2-2|NA
TGTGCCAGCAGCTTCTTACAGGGTTCTGGGGAGCTGTTTTTT
CASSFLQGSGELFF
>TRBV5-1|TRBD1|TRBJ1-6|NA
TGCGCCAGCAGCCCCGGGACAGGGGGTTCACCCCTCCACTTT
CASSPGTGGSPLHF
>TRBV9|NA|TRBJ1-2|NA
TGTGCCAGCAGCGTAGCCGGCAGCACGGGTCCTAACTATGGCTACACCTTC
CASSVAGSTGPNYGYTF
>TRBV9|TRBD1|TRBJ1-6|NA
TGTGCCAGCAGCGGATATGGGACAGATTATAATTCACCCCTCCACTTT
CASSGYGTDYNSPLHF
>TRBV7-3|NA|TRBJ1-1|NA
TGTGCCAGCAGCTTAACGGGGCCGGCAGAAGCTTTCTTT
CASSLTGPAEAFF
>TRBV6-5|NA|TRBJ1-4|once
TGTGCCAGCAGACAGACGAGACATGAAAAACTGTTTTTT
CASRQTRHEKLFF
>TRBV23-1|NA|TRBJ2-7|NA
TGCGCCAGCAGTCAATTTGATACGGGGAGCTCCTACGAGCAGTACTTC
CASSQFDTGSSYEQYF
>TRBV18|NA|TRBJ2-4|NA
TGTGCCAGCTCACCGGAGACGGTTAGCGCCAAAAACATTCAGTACTTC
CASSPETVSAKNIQYF
>TRBV7-8|TRBD1|TRBJ2-3|NA
TGTGCCAGCAGCTTATCAGGGGGCTTAGGTGATACGCAGTATTTT
CASSLSGGLGDTQYF
>TRBV7-3|NA|TRBJ2-3|NA
TGTGCCAGCAGCTCCCAGGGTGGAAGCACAGATACGCAGTATTTT
CASSSQGGSTDTQYF
>TRBV7-6|NA|TRBJ1-1|NA
TGTGCCAGCAGCGGGCAGGTGAATACTGAAGCTTTCTTT
CASSGQVNTEAFF
>TRBV6-2/TRBV6-3|NA|TRBJ1-2|NA
TGTGCCAGCAGTTACTCCGCGTATGGCTACACCTTC
CASSYSAYGYTF
>TRBV19|NA|TRBJ2-3|NA
TGTGCCAGTAGTATAAGTGGGGGTCTGGCAGATACGCAGTATTTT
CASSISGGLADTQYF
>TRBV18|NA|TRBJ2-2|NA
TGTGCCAGCTCACCACCTCGGGGGACGAACACCGGGGAGCTGTTTTTT
CASSPPRGTNTGELFF
>TRBV6-2/TRBV6-3|TRBD2|TRBJ2-1|NA
TGTGCCAGCGGCCCGGGACTAGTCACGATGGAGCAGTTCTTC
CASGPGLVTMEQFF
>TRBV7-2|TRBD1|TRBJ2-5|NA
TGTGCCAGCATGGGTCAGGGGACAGGGCAAGAGACCCAGTACTTC
CASMGQGTGQETQYF
>TRBV19|NA|TRBJ2-4|NA
TGTGCCAGTAGTCCCATAGGGCCCAAAAACATTCAGTACTTC
CASSPIGPKNIQYF
>TRBV14|TRBD1|TRBJ1-6|NA
TGTGCCAGCAGTTCACAGGGGGCCGGTTCACCCCTCCACTTT
CASSSQGAGSPLHF
>TRBV24-1|NA|TRBJ2-3|NA
TGTGCCACCAGTGCCTCGGGACGGGTAGAAGATACGCAGTATTTT
CATSASGRVEDTQYF
>TRBV4-1|NA|TRBJ1-1|NA
TGCGCCAGCACTGAGGACAGTCAGAACACTGAAGCTTTCTTT
CASTEDSQNTEAFF
>TRBV4-3|NA|TRBJ1-1|once
TGCGCCAGCAGCCAGGGGGGGGTTACTGAAGCTTTCTTT
CASSQGGVTEAFF
>TRBV6-2/TRBV6-3|NA|TRBJ2-7|once
TGTGCCAGCAGTTATCGCCTAGAGCCCAATTACGAGCAGTACTTC
CASSYRLEPNYEQYF
>TRBV25-1|NA|TRBJ2-1|NA
TGTGCCAGCAGTAGATATACAGGGTTCAATGAGCAGTTCTTC
CASSRYTGFNEQFF
>TRBV5-4|TRBD1|TRBJ1-6|NA
TGTGCCAGCAGCATACAGGGGGTAAACTCACCCCTCCACTTT
CASSIQGVNSPLHF